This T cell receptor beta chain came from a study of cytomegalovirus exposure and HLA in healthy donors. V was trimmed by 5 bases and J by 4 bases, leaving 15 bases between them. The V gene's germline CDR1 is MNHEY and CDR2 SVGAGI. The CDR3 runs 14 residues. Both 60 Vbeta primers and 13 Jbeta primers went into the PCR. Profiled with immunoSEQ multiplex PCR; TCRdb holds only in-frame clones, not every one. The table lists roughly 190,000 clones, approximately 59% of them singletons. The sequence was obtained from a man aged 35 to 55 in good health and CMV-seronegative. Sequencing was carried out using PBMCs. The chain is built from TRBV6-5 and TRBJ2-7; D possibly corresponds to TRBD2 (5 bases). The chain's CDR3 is CASSAPGDPYEQYF. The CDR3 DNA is TGTGCCAGCAGTGCCCCCGGGGATCCGTACGAGCAGTACTTC.